The next 32 T cell receptor beta chains were all read from a single sample in a study of regulatory T cells in long-lasting Graves disease. Time point of the sample: newly diagnosed GD, antithyroid drugs for less than 3 months. PBMC-derived RNA was used for the TCR library. Investigators prepared the TCR beta libraries by applying iRepertoire HTBI primers and Arm-PCR of CDR3 regions. MiXCR, applied by TCRdb to the multiplex PCR reads, yields one record per CDR3 protein. The table lists 350,000 to 500,000 distinct CDR3 sequences, 12% to 15% of them singletons. The same data also contributed to another study, on T cells in Graves' hyperthyroidism and ophthalmopathy.

The starting material was peripheral blood mononuclear cells (PBMCs), obtained at new diagnosis, from a patient treated with antithyroid drugs. The receptors were gathered from a woman in her forties or fifties with Graves disease.

The V call is TRBV10-3, the J call TRBJ1-2, with 7 positions matching TRBD1. Germline CDR1 ENHRY, CDR2 SYGVKD. V shed 1 base and J 8 bases; nucleotides not matched to a gene: 10. The CDR3 covers 15 residues. CDR3 residues: CAISEYGTDPFGYTF. The CDR3 region has the DNA TGTGCCATCAGTGAGTACGGGACAGACCCTTTCGGCTACACCTTC.

This clonotype was counted many times. This CDR3 reads CASRGWGDQPQHF. Written as DNA, the CDR3 is TGTGCCAGCAGGGGGTGGGGAGATCAGCCCCAGCATTTT. The chain carries TRBV2 and TRBJ1-5; no clear D. This CDR3 contains 13 residues. V lost 6 bases and J lost 5, with 11 bases in between. Germline V CDR1 and CDR2: SNHLY, FYNNEI.

This clonotype was observed a handful of times. V and J are TRBV4-1 and TRBJ2-1, with 12 bases matching TRBD2. The CDR3 covers 20 residues. With V trimmed by 3 bases and J by 4 bases, 16 bases remained unmatched. CDR1 and CDR2 from the germline V gene are MGHRA and YSYEKL. CDR3 in DNA: TGCGCCAGCAGCCAGGGACTAGCGGGCACTATAAGATCTACTTACAATGAGCAGTTCTTC. Translated: CASSQGLAGTIRSTYNEQFF.

In this sample, this clonotype turned up a few times. The CDR3 protein is CASIQRGRPPNGQYF. CDR3 coding DNA: TGTGCCAGCATTCAGAGGGGACGGCCTCCCAACGGACAGTACTTC. The chain links TRBV2 to TRBJ2-7; D is perhaps TRBD1 or TRBD2 (5 bases each). Per germline, CDR1 SNHLY and CDR2 FYNNEI. There are 15 residues in the CDR3. V was trimmed by 7 bases and J by 10 bases, leaving 26 bases between them.

A remark on this clonotype: Possible read error: a much larger clone is one base away. The gene calls are TRBV3-1 and TRBJ1-4; 7 bases align to TRBD1. Germline V gene sequence: CDR1 LGHDT, CDR2 YNNKEL (reference sequence). The CDR3 loop spans 14 amino acids. For the CDR3, the DNA is TGTGCCAGCAGCCTGACAGGGAAAAATGAAGAACTGTTTTTT. Its protein is CASSLTGKNEELFF.

This clonotype was seen many times. The CDR3 reads CASSLNPRAGETDTQYF. The CDR3 DNA sequence: TGTGCCAGCAGCTTAAACCCCCGAGCGGGAGAAACAGATACGCAGTATTTT. The chain links TRBV11-2 to TRBJ2-3; TRBD2 aligns across 8 bases. Germline V CDR1 and CDR2: SGHAT, FQNNGV. J was trimmed by 3 bases and V by 2 bases; bases with no gene match: 10. The CDR3 consists of 17 residues.

V is TRBV6-5 and J is TRBJ2-7, with D possibly matching TRBD1 (7 bases). The CDR3 has 17 amino acids. Trimming left V 0 bases short and J 2 bases short, with 17 bases between. The V gene's germline CDR1 is MNHEY and CDR2 SVGAGI. The CDR3 region is CASSYSMRDRKTYEQYF. CDR3 sequence (DNA): TGTGCCAGCAGTTACTCGATGCGGGACAGAAAGACCTACGAGCAGTACTTC.

The table lists this clonotype with many counts. The V and J genes are TRBV9 and TRBJ1-4, with D maybe TRBD1 (5 bases). The V and J ends lost 0 bases and 8 bases respectively, with 11 bases between them. CDR3 length: 14 amino acids. Germline-derived CDR1 and CDR2 are SGDLS and YYNGEE. In DNA form, the CDR3 reads TGTGCCAGCAGCGTAGACGGGGCCGGCGAAAAACTGTTTTTT. Protein sequence: CASSVDGAGEKLFF.

This clonotype has a count of ten or more. DNA for the CDR3: TGTGCCAGCAGTGAATTGGTAGGGGGGTCCACAGATACGCAGTATTTT. Translated: CASSELVGGSTDTQYF. The gene calls are TRBV6-2 or TRBV6-3 and TRBJ2-3; D is tentatively TRBD1 or TRBD2 (6 bases each). V shed 5 bases and J shed 2 bases, with 17 bases lying between them. The V gene's germline CDR1 is MNHEY and CDR2 SVGEGT. The CDR3 covers 16 residues.

The rearrangement links TRBV19 to TRBJ2-2; the D gene could be TRBD1 or TRBD2 (5 bases each). Germline CDR1 reads LNHDA; CDR2 reads SQIVND (reference sequence). CDR3 size: 16 residues. V was shortened by 6 bases and J by 4 bases, with 18 bases between the two germline ends. Here the CDR3 DNA reads TGTGCCAGTAGGACCCCCGGGACGGCTGGCACCGGGGAGCTGTTTTTT. This codes for CASRTPGTAGTGELFF.

V usage is TRBV10-3 and J usage is TRBJ2-7, with 7 bases that match TRBD1. The CDR3 totals 14 residues. Germline V lookup: CDR1 ENHRY, CDR2 SYGVKD. Germline trimming cut 6 bases from V and 2 bases from J; bases unmatched to any gene: 7. This CDR3 reads CAIRQGPTAYEQYF. DNA for the CDR3: TGTGCCATCAGACAGGGGCCTACGGCCTACGAGCAGTACTTC.

This clonotype was picked up a small number of times. This chain connects TRBV3-1 to TRBJ2-7, with D unclear. The V gene's germline CDR1 is LGHDT and CDR2 YNNKEL (reference sequence). Trimming removed 1 base from V and 3 bases from J, with 13 bases in between. CDR3 length equals 15 residues. The CDR3 sequence is CASSQGPQERYEQYF. For the CDR3, the DNA is TGTGCCAGCAGCCAAGGCCCCCAGGAACGCTACGAGCAGTACTTC.

This clonotype was recorded many times. V is TRBV18 and J is TRBJ1-1; tentative D call: TRBD1 (6 bases). This CDR3 has 16 amino acids. Trimming pared 1 base from V and 4 bases from J, leaving 16 bases between. The V gene's germline CDR1 is KGHSH and CDR2 LQKENI. CDR3 region: CASSPQGGRVATEAFF. The CDR3 nucleotides are TGTGCCAGCTCACCACAGGGGGGGAGGGTTGCCACTGAAGCTTTCTTT.

This clonotype was recorded a few times. The chain recombines TRBV25-1 with TRBJ1-1; D remains unclear. Germline CDR1 MGHDK, CDR2 SYGVNS. V was cut by 0 bases and J by 3 bases, with 5 bases left in between. The CDR3 length is 13 residues. CDR3 sequence (DNA): TGTGCCAGCAGTGAATATACGGACACTGAAGCTTTCTTT. Amino acid sequence: CASSEYTDTEAFF.

This clonotype was detected many times. The DNA of the CDR3 is TGCGCCAGCAGCTTGGACAGGATGATGGAATATGGCTACACCTTC. It translates to CASSLDRMMEYGYTF. The chain couples TRBV5-1 to TRBJ1-2; tentative D call: TRBD1 (5 bases). Germline assignment: CDR1 SGHRS and CDR2 YFSETQ. The CDR3 consists of 15 residues. The germline V and J ends were trimmed by 0 bases and 5 bases, with 14 bases remaining between them.

This clonotype was seen ten or more times. This chain joins TRBV2 and TRBJ2-3; TRBD2 agrees at 8 bases. This CDR3 spans 15 amino acids. In germline, CDR1 is SNHLY, CDR2 FYNNEI. V was pared by 7 bases and J by 4 bases, with 10 bases of the junction left unmatched. DNA for the CDR3: TGTGCCAGCAAAAAAGCGGGAGTTGGCGCAGATACGCAGTATTTT. Its protein is CASKKAGVGADTQYF.

This clonotype was counted a few times. The chain uses TRBV6-5 and TRBJ2-3; the match to TRBD2 covers 9 bases. The CDR3 extends over 19 amino acids. Germline CDR1 is MNHEY and CDR2 is SVGAGI. After removal of 0 bases from V and 1 base from J, the junction contained 11 bases not matched to a gene. CDR3 region: CASSYSSTGSGGRTDTQYF. The CDR3 coding sequence is TGTGCCAGCAGTTACTCGAGTACTGGTAGCGGGGGACGCACAGATACGCAGTATTTT.

The J gene is TRBJ2-1, the V gene TRBV29-1; D may be TRBD1 (5 bases). Germline assignment: CDR1 SQVTM and CDR2 ANQGSEA. The CDR3 totals 14 residues. V was trimmed by 7 bases and J by 3 bases, leaving 16 bases between them. Here the CDR3 reads CSAQQGGNYNEQFF. The DNA of the CDR3 is TGCAGCGCCCAGCAGGGTGGGAACTACAATGAGCAGTTCTTC.

This clonotype has at least ten counts. The chain joins TRBV28 to TRBJ1-1, with 8 bases matching TRBD1. The V and J ends lost 5 bases and 1 base, in that order; junction bases with no gene match: 6. Germline assignment: CDR1 MDHEN and CDR2 SYDVKM. The CDR3 contains 15 residues. CDR3 residues: CASSPTGTGNTEAFF. In DNA form, the CDR3 reads TGTGCCAGCAGTCCCACCGGGACAGGGAACACTGAAGCTTTCTTT. The variable domain in full, with the rest retrieved from reference TRBV28 and TRBJ1-1, is DVKVTQSSRYLVKRTGEKVFLECVQDMDHENMFWYRQDPGLGLRLIYFSYDVKMKEKGDIPEGYSVSREKKERFSLILESASTNQTSMYLCASSPTGTGNTEAFFGQGTRLTVV.

At least ten counts were recorded for this clonotype. The chain joins TRBV5-6 to TRBJ1-2, with unresolved D. In germline, CDR1 is SGHDT, CDR2 YYEEEE. The V end was cut by 0 bases, the J end by 4 bases, with 13 bases between. The CDR3 consists of 15 residues. The CDR3 DNA follows: TGTGCCAGCAGCTTGGGGCACGCAGTGGTCTATGGCTACACCTTC. Protein sequence: CASSLGHAVVYGYTF.

J is TRBJ2-7 and V is TRBV4-1; the D gene is possibly TRBD2 (6 bases). CDR3 length: 17 residues. Germline V lookup: CDR1 MGHRA, CDR2 YSYEKL. V was pared by 4 bases and J by 3 bases, with 22 bases between. For the CDR3, the DNA is TGCGCCAGCAGCCGCTCTACCTTACCGGGACTTAACTACGAGCAGTACTTC. It translates to CASSRSTLPGLNYEQYF.

The chain has TRBV3-1 and TRBJ2-7; TRBD2 aligns across 13 bases. The CDR3 sequence is 15 residues long. V was clipped by 4 bases and J by 7 bases; unmatched bases: 7. CDR1 and CDR2 from the germline V gene are LGHDT and YNNKEL (reference sequence). The DNA of the CDR3 is TGTGCCAGCAGCCCCCAGGGACTAGCGGGATCAGAGCAGTACTTC. This gives the protein CASSPQGLAGSEQYF.

This clonotype has ten or more counts. This rearrangement joins TRBV28 to TRBJ2-6; 10 nucleotides line up with TRBD1. Unmatched junction bases numbered 10, after V lost 3 bases and J lost 2 bases. The CDR3 totals 19 residues. Germline V gene data show CDR1 as MDHEN and CDR2 as SYDVKM. The CDR3 here is CASSFPQTGGGPGANVLTF. Written as DNA, the CDR3 is TGTGCCAGCAGTTTCCCTCAGACAGGGGGCGGGCCTGGGGCCAACGTCCTGACTTTC.

In this sample, this clonotype turned up many times. The chain is built from TRBV6-1 and TRBJ2-1; 14 bases line up with TRBD2. V gave up 8 bases and J gave up 8 bases; unmatched junction bases: 2. Germline values: CDR1 MNHNS, CDR2 SASEGT. The CDR3 contains 13 residues. CDR3 amino acids: CASGTSGSYEQFF. The CDR3 coding sequence is TGTGCCAGCGGGACTAGCGGGAGTTATGAGCAGTTCTTC.

The chain recombines TRBV12-3 or TRBV12-4 with TRBJ2-1; 7 bases align to TRBD2. The CDR3 has 13 amino acids. J lost 9 bases, V lost 5 bases, and 7 bases had no gene match. The CDR3 nucleotides are TGTGCCAGCAGTGCGACTAGCCCCTGTGAGCAGTTCTTC. Encoded protein: CASSATSPCEQFF.

This clonotype was counted a few times. This chain connects TRBV12-3 or TRBV12-4 to TRBJ2-2; 7 bases match TRBD2. This CDR3 region has 17 residues. Losses at the gene ends were 0 bases for V and 4 bases for J; bases not matched to a gene: 8. CDR3 sequence (DNA): TGTGCCAGCAGTTTAGCGGGCGGGAGTGATAGCACCGGGGAGCTGTTTTTT. Translation: CASSLAGGSDSTGELFF.

This clonotype has ten or more counts. The rearrangement joins TRBV5-1 to TRBJ1-1, with no clear D. The length of the CDR3 is 14 residues. The germline CDR1 and CDR2 sequences are SGHRS and YFSETQ. V gave up 4 bases and J gave up 11 bases, with 21 bases separating them. This CDR3 is CASSRTIESRDAFF. In DNA, the CDR3 is TGCGCCAGCAGCCGCACGATCGAGTCCCGTGACGCTTTCTTT.

This clonotype was found a few times. J is TRBJ2-2 and V is TRBV7-3; 7 nucleotides match TRBD2. Germline V lookup: CDR1 SGHTA, CDR2 FQGTGA. The CDR3 covers 19 residues. The V segment lost 2 bases and the J segment 3 bases; nucleotides outside the gene matches: 15. The chain's CDR3 is CASSLFGPESGIDTGELFF. In DNA form, the CDR3 reads TGTGCCAGCAGCTTATTTGGCCCGGAGAGCGGGATCGACACCGGGGAGCTGTTTTTT.

The V gene is TRBV6-2 or TRBV6-3, the J gene TRBJ2-1; 12 positions agree with TRBD2. The CDR3 consists of 16 residues. V shed 1 base and J 6 bases; nucleotides not matched to a gene: 4. Germline CDR1 and CDR2: MNHEY and SVGEGT. CDR3 in DNA: TGTGCCAGCAGTTACTTAACTAGCGGGAGGATCAATGAGCAGTTCTTC. Amino acids: CASSYLTSGRINEQFF.

This clonotype has just a few counts. The chain joins TRBV29-1 to TRBJ2-1, with D perhaps matching TRBD2 (5 bases). CDR3 length equals 13 residues. CDR1 and CDR2 from the germline V gene are SQVTM and ANQGSEA. V lost 3 bases and J 4 bases, leaving 10 bases between the germline ends. The CDR3 is CSVEVGAYNEQFF. CDR3 in DNA: TGCAGCGTTGAGGTGGGAGCGTACAATGAGCAGTTCTTC.

This clonotype was found many times. This rearrangement joins TRBV18 to TRBJ1-2; unclear D gene. CDR1 and CDR2 from the germline V gene are KGHSH and LQKENI. V gave up 3 bases and J gave up 4 bases, with 12 bases separating them. This CDR3 spans 14 amino acids. The CDR3 sequence: CASSPRAGLYGYTF. In DNA, the CDR3 is TGTGCCAGCTCACCCCGGGCAGGCCTCTATGGCTACACCTTC.

This clonotype was counted at least ten times. The chain employs TRBV6-1 and TRBJ1-2; TRBD1 is a possible D gene (5 bases). The germline gives CDR1 MNHNS, CDR2 SASEGT. The CDR3 runs 14 residues. The ends were cut back, 5 bases at V and 3 bases at J, with 13 bases in the middle. Here the CDR3 reads CASSLQGWHYGYTF. The CDR3 DNA reads TGTGCCAGCAGTCTTCAGGGATGGCACTATGGCTACACCTTC.